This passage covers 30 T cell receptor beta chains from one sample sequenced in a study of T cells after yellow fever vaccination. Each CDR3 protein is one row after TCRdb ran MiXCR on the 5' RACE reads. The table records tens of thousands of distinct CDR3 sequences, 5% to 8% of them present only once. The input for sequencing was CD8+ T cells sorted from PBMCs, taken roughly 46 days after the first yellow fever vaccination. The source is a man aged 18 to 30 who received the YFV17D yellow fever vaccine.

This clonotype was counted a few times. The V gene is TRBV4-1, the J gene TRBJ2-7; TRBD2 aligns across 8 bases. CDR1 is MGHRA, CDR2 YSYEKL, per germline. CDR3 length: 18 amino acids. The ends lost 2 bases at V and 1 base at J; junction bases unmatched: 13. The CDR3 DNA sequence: TGCGCCAGCAGCCAACGCGCTAGCGGGCTCCAACGGTCCTACGAGCAGTACTTC. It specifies CASSQRASGLQRSYEQYF.

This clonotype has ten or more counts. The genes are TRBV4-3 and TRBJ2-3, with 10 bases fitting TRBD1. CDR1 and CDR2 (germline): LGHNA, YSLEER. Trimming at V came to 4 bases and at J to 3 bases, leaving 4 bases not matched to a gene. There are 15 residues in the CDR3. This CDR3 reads CASSPGQGGTDTQYF. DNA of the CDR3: TGCGCCAGCAGCCCTGGACAGGGGGGGACAGATACGCAGTATTTT.

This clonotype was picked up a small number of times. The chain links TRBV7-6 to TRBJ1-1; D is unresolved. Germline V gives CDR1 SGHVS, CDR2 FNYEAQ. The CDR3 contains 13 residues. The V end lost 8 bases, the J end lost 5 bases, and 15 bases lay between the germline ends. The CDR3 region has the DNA TGTGCCAGCTCCGATCGGGGTGGAACTGAAGCTTTCTTT. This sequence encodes CASSDRGGTEAFF.

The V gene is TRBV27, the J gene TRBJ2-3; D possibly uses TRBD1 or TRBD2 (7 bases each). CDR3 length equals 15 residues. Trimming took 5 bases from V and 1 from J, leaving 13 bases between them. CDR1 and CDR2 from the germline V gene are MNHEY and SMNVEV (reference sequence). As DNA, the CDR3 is TGTGCCAGCAGTAAGACAGGGAGGGGCACAGATACGCAGTATTTT. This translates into CASSKTGRGTDTQYF.

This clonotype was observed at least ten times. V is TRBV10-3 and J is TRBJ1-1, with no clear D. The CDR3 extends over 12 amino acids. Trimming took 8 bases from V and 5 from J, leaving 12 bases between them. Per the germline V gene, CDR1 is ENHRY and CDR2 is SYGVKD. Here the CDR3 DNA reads TGTGCCATCGCCCCGATGGGGACTGAAGCTTTCTTT. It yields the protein CAIAPMGTEAFF.

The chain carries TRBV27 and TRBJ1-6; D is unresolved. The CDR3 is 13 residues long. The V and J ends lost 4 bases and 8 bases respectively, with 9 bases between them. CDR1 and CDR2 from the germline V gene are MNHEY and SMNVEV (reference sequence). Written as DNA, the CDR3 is TGTGCCAGCAGTTGGCAGGCCTATTCACCCCTCCACTTT. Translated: CASSWQAYSPLHF.

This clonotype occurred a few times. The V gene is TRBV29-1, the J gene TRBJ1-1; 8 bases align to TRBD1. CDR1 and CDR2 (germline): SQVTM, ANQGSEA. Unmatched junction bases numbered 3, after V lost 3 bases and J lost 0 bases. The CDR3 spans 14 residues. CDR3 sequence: CSVDPTGVNTEAFF. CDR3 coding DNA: TGCAGCGTTGACCCGACAGGGGTGAACACTGAAGCTTTCTTT. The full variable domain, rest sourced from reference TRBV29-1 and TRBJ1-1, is SAVISQKPSRDICQRGTSLTIQCQVDSQVTMMFWYRQQPGQSLTLIATANQGSEATYESGFVIDKFPISRPNLTFSTLTVSNMSPEDSSIYLCSVDPTGVNTEAFFGQGTRLTVV.

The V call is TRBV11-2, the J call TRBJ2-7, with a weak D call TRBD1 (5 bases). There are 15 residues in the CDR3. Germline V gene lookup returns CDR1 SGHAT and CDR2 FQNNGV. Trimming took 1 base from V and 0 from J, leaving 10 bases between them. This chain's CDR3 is CASSLGGESSYEQYV. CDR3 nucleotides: TGTGCCAGCAGCTTAGGGGGCGAAAGCTCCTACGAGCAGTACGTC.

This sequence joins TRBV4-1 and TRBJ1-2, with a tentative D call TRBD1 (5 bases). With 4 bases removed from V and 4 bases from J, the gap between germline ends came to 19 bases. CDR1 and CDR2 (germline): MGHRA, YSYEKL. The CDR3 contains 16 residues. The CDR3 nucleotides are TGCGCCAGCAGCCGCTCGGCGGCAGGGATGGTCTATGGCTACACCTTC. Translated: CASSRSAAGMVYGYTF.

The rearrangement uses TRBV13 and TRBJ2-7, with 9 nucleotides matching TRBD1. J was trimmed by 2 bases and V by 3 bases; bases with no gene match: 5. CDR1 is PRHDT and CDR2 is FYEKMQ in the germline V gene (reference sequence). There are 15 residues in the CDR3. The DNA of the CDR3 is TGTGCCAGCAGCTTGGGGACAGGGATCCCCTACGAGCAGTACTTC. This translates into CASSLGTGIPYEQYF.

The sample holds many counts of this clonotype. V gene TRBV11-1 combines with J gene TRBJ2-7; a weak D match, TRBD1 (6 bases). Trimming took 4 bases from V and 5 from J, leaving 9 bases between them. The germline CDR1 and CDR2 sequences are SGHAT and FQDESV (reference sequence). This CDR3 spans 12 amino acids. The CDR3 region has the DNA TGTGCCAGCAGCTCAGACAGGAACGAGCAGTACTTC. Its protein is CASSSDRNEQYF. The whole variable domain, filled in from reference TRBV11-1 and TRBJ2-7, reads EAEVAQSPRYKITEKSQAVAFWCDPISGHATLYWYRQILGQGPELLVQFQDESVVDDSQLPKDRFSAERLKGVDSTLKIQPAELGDSAMYLCASSSDRNEQYFGPGTRLTVT.

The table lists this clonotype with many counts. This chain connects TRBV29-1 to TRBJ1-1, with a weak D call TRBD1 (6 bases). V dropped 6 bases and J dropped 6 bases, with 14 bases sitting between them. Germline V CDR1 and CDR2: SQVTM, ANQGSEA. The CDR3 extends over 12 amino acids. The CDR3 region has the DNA TGCAGCGTCGATACAGGGACCCCTGAAGCTTTCTTT. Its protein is CSVDTGTPEAFF.

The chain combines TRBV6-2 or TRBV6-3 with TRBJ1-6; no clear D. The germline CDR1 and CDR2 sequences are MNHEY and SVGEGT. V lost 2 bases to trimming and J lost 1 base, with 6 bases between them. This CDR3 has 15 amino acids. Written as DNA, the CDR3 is TGTGCCAGCAGTTACCGGGGTTCCTATAATTCACCCCTCCACTTT. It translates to CASSYRGSYNSPLHF.

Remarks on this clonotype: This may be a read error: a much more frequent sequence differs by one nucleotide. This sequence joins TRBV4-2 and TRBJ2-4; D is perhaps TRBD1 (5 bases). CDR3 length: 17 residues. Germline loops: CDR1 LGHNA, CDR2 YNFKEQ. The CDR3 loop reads CASSQDISGITNNIQYF. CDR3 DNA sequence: TGTGCCAGCAGCCAAGACATATCAGGGATCACCAATAACATTCAGTACTTC.

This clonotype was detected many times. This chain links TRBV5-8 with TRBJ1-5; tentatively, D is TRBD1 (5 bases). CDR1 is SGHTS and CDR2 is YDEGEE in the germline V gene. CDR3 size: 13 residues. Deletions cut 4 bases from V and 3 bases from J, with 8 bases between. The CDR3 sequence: CASSQGPNQPQHF. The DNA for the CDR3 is TGTGCCAGCAGCCAGGGTCCCAATCAGCCCCAGCATTTT.

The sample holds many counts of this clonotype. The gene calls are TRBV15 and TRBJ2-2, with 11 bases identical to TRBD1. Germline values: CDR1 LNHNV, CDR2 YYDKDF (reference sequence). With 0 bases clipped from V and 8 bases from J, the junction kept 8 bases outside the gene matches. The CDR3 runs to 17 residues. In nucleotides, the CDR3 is TGTGCCACCAGCAGAGATCAGGACAGGGGGCGTTTGGGGGAGCTGTTTTTT. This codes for CATSRDQDRGRLGELFF.

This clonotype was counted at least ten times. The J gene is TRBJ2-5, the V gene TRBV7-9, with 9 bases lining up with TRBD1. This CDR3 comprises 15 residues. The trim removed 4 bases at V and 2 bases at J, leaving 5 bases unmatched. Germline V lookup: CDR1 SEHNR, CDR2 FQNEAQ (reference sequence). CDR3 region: CASSSRDRAQETQYF. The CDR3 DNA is TGTGCCAGCAGCTCCCGGGACAGGGCTCAAGAGACCCAGTACTTC.

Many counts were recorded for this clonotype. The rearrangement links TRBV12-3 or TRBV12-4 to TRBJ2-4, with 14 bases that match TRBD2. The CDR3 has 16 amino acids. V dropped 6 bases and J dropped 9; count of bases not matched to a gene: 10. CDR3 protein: CASSGTTSGGAPIQYF. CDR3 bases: TGTGCCAGCAGCGGAACGACTAGCGGGGGGGCCCCCATTCAGTACTTC.

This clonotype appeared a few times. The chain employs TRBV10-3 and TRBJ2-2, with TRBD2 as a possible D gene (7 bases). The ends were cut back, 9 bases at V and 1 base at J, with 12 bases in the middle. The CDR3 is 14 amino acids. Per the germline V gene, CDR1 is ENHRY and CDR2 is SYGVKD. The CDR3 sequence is CAIPRGGNTGELFF. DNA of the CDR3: TGTGCCATTCCGAGGGGGGGGAACACCGGGGAGCTGTTTTTT.

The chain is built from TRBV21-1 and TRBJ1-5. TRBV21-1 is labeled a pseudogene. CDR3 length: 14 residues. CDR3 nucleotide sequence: TGTGCCAGCAGAAGGAGATCCTGCAATCAGCCCCAGCATTTT. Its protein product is CASRRRSCNQPQHF.

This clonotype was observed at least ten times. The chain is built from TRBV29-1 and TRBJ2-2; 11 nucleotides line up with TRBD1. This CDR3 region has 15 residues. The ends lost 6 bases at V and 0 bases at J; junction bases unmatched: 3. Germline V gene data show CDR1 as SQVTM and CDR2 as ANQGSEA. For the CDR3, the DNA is TGCAGCGTGGCGGGACAGGGGGCGAACACCGGGGAGCTGTTTTTT. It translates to CSVAGQGANTGELFF.

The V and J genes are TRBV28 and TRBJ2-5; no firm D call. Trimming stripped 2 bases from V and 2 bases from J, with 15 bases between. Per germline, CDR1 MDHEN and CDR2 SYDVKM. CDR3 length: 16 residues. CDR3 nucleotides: TGTGCCAGCAGTTTAGGGGAATCAAGGAAACAAGAGACCCAGTACTTC. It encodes CASSLGESRKQETQYF.

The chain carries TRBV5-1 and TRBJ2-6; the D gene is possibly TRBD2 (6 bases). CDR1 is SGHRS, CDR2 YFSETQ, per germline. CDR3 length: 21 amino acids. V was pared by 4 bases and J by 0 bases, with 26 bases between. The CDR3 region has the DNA TGCGCCAGCAGCCGAACGGGAGCCACGGAACGGACCAGCTCTGGGGCCAACGTCCTGACTTTC. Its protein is CASSRTGATERTSSGANVLTF.

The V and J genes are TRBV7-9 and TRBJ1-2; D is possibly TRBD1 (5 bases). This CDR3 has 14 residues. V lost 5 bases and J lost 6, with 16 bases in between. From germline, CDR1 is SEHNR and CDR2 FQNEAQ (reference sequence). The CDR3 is CASSLPGLNHGYTF. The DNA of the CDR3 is TGTGCCAGCAGCCTACCGGGACTCAACCATGGCTACACCTTC.

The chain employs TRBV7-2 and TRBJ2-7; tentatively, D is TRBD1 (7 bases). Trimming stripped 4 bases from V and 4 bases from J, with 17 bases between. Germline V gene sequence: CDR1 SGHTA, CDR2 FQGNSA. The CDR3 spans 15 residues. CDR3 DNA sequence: TGTGCCAGCAGCTCCAGGGGGGCCGGACTGTACGAGCAGTACTTC. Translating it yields CASSSRGAGLYEQYF.

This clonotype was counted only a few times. CDR3 nucleotide sequence: TGTGCCAGCAGTTCGGACGGAGGGGAGCAGTACTTC. Protein sequence: CASSSDGGEQYF. J is TRBJ2-7 and V is TRBV7-8, with D possibly being TRBD2 (6 bases). CDR1 and CDR2 from the germline V gene are SGHVS and FQNEAQ. The CDR3 is 12 residues long. V shed 6 bases and J shed 7 bases, with 13 bases lying between them.

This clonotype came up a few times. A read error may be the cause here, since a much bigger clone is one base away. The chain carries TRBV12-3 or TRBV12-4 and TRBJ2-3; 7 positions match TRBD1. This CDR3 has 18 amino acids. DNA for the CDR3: TGTGCCTGCAGACAGGAAGAGGTCGGGACAGCTAGCACAGATACGCAGTATTTT. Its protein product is CACRQEEVGTASTDTQYF.

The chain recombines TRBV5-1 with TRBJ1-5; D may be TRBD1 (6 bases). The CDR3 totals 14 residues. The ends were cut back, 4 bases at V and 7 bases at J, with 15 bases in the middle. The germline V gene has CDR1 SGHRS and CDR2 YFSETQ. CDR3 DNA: TGCGCCAGCAGCCCCGAGGGGGTAGGGCAGCCCCAGCATTTT. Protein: CASSPEGVGQPQHF.

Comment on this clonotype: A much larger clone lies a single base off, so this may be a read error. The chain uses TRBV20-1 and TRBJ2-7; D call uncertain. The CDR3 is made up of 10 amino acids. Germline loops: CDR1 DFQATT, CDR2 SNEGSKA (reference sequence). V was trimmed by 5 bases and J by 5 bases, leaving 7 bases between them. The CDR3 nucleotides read TGCAGTGCTTCTTTCGACGAGCAGTACTTC. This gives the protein CSASFDEQYF.

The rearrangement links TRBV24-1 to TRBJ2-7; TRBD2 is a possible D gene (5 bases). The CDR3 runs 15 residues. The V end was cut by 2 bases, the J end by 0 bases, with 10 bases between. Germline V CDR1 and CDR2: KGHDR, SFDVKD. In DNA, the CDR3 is TGTGCCACCAGTGATTGCGAGAGGGACTCCTACGAGCAGTACGTC. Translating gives CATSDCERDSYEQYV.